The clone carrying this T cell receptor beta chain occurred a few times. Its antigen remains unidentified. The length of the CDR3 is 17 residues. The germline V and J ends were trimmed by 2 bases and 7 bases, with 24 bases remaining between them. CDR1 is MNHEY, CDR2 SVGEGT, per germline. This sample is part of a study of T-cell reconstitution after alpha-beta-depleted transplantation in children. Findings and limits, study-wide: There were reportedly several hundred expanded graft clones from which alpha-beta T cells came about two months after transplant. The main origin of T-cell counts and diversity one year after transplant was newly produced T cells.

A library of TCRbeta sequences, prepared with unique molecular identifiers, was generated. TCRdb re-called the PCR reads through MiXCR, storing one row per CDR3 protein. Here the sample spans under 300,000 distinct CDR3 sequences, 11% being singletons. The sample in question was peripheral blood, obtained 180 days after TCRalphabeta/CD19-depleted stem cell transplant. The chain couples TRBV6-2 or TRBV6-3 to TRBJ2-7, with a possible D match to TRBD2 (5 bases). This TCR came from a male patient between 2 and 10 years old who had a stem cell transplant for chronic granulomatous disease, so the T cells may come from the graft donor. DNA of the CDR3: TGTGCCAGCAGTTACGAGGTCGGGAAGTCGAGCCCTAAGGAGCAGTACTTC. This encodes CASSYEVGKSSPKEQYF.